This T cell receptor beta chain was recorded in a study of technical replicates of blood from a few donors. Clones were sequenced by immunoSEQ multiplex PCR, and TCRdb holds only the in-frame ones, with some missing. This table holds some 87,000 clones, 80% to 95% found once. The V and J ends lost 0 bases and 4 bases respectively, with 10 bases between them. Germline CDR1 and CDR2: MNHEY and SVGAGI. The CDR3 spans 15 residues. The TCR comes from a human donor in good health. Sequenced: T cells isolated from PBMCs. The J gene is TRBJ1-5, the V gene TRBV6-5; D is undetermined. DNA for the CDR3: TGTGCCAGCAGTTACTCATCAGGTTATAATCAGCCCCAGCATTTT. Translation: CASSYSSGYNQPQHF.